These 8 T cell receptor beta chains were all obtained from the same sample, sequenced in a study of beta chain features in type 1 diabetes. The investigators reverse transcribed all of the isolated RNA, so they sequenced expressed TCRB transcripts. Produced via immunoSEQ multiplex PCR; TCRdb's table is partial and in-frame only. Found here are more than 550,000 clones, around an eighth of them singletons; the top ten hold less than 0.04%. Their specific antigens are unknown. General study results and limits: Among patients with Type 1 diabetes, TCRB CDR3s were moderately but significantly shorter in every one of the four CD4+ subsets.

The sequenced material came from naive CD4+ T cells from blood. All receptors derive from a man in his late teens or twenties with type 1 diabetes.

This clone has a handful of counts. This chain connects TRBV5-1 to TRBJ2-5, with a weak D call TRBD2 (6 bases). Germline CDR1 SGHRS, CDR2 YFSETQ. Trimming pared 0 bases from V and 7 bases from J, leaving 10 bases between. The CDR3 consists of 13 residues. Here the CDR3 reads CASSLEEGSTQYF. In DNA, the CDR3 is TGCGCCAGCAGCTTGGAGGAGGGTTCGACCCAGTACTTC.

J is TRBJ1-1 and V is TRBV9; D gene uncertain. Germline values: CDR1 SGDLS, CDR2 YYNGEE. The CDR3 extends over 12 amino acids. Trimming removed 4 bases from V and 8 bases from J, with 12 bases in between. CDR3 coding DNA: TGTGCCAGCAGCCCCCGGGAAAGCGAAGCTTTCTTT. Residues: CASSPRESEAFF.

The V and J genes are TRBV6-1 and TRBJ1-1; D possibly corresponds to TRBD1 (5 bases). The CDR3 contains 11 residues. Deletions cut 9 bases from V and 4 bases from J, with 9 bases between. Germline assignment: CDR1 MNHNS and CDR2 SASEGT. The CDR3 reads CASGDGTEAFF. CDR3 DNA: TGTGCCAGTGGGGACGGCACTGAAGCTTTCTTT.

The gene calls are TRBV6-1 and TRBJ2-4; no definite D call. The V and J ends lost 6 bases and 0 bases respectively, with 9 bases between them. This CDR3 spans 14 amino acids. Germline CDR1 reads MNHNS; CDR2 reads SASEGT. Written as DNA, the CDR3 is TGTGCCAGCAGCCTCGAGCTAGCCAAAAACATTCAGTACTTC. Its protein is CASSLELAKNIQYF.

The V call is TRBV7-9, the J call TRBJ1-5; D is perhaps TRBD1 (6 bases). The CDR3 has 16 residues. The germline V gene has CDR1 SEHNR and CDR2 FQNEAQ (reference sequence). V shed 4 bases and J shed 3 bases, with 16 bases lying between them. CDR3 coding DNA: TGTGCCAGCAGCTCCTCTCTGGGACACTTCAATCAGCCCCAGCATTTT. It specifies CASSSSLGHFNQPQHF.

In this sample, this clone turned up a few times. The chain is built from TRBV30 and TRBJ1-5; 9 bases are a match to TRBD1. The CDR3 loop spans 14 amino acids. After removal of 2 bases from V and 5 bases from J, the junction contained 4 bases not matched to a gene. Germline V lookup: CDR1 GTSNPN, CDR2 SVGIG (reference sequence). In DNA, the CDR3 is TGTGCCTGGAGTCCCCGACAGGGGGATCAGCCCCAGCATTTT. Translation: CAWSPRQGDQPQHF.

Regarding this clone: A far larger clone is one base from this, pointing to a likely read error. The chain has TRBV9 and TRBJ2-5; D gene unclear. Deletions cut 4 bases from V and 2 bases from J, with 3 bases between. This CDR3 is 11 amino acids long. Germline assignment: CDR1 SGDLS and CDR2 YYNGEE. The CDR3 region has the DNA TGTGCCAGCAGCTCGCAAGAGACCCAGTACTTC. It is translated as CASSSQETQYF.

This clone turned up a few times. The V and J genes are TRBV18 and TRBJ2-7, with 7 positions matching TRBD2. The CDR3 contains 15 residues. Per germline, CDR1 KGHSH and CDR2 LQKENI. V was clipped by 6 bases and J by 1 base; unmatched bases: 9. For the CDR3, the DNA is TGTGCCAGCTCGCCTCCGGCTAGCGGTTCCTACGAGCAGTACTTC. Residues: CASSPPASGSYEQYF.